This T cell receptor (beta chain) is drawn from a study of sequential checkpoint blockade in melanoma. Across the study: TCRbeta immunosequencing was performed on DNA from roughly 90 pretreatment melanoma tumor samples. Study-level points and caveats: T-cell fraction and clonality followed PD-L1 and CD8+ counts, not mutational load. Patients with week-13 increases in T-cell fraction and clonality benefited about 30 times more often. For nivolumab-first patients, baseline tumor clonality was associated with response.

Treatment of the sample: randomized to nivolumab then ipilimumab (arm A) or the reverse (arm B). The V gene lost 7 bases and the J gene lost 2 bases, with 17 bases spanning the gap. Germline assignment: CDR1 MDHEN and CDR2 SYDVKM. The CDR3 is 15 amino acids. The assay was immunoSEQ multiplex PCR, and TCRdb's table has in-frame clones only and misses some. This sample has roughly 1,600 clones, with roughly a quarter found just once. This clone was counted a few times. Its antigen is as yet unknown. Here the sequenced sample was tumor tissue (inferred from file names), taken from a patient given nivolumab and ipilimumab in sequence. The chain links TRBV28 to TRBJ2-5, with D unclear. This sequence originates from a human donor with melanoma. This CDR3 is CASTAGLRRQETQYF. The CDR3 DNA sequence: TGTGCCAGCACGGCCGGCCTTAGGCGGCAAGAGACCCAGTACTTC.